This record concerns one TCR beta chain sequence. This record belongs to a study of CD8 T cells in Susac syndrome. RNA was extracted with the RNeasy kit, and a quantity of roughly 0.5 to 1 ug was reverse transcribed using random hexamers. TCRdb itself ran the immunoSEQ multiplex PCR reads through MiXCR, one entry per CDR3 protein. The sample contains around 110,000 distinct CDR3 sequences, roughly 95% of which appear only once. The trim removed 8 bases at V and 4 bases at J, leaving 6 bases unmatched. This CDR3 spans 14 amino acids. This receptor was obtained from a human donor with Susac syndrome. Sequencing input: CD8+ T cells from PBMCs. The chain employs TRBV12-3 or TRBV12-4 and TRBJ2-1; 9 bases are shared with TRBD1. CDR3 coding DNA: TGTGCCAGCGCGGGACAGGGACTTTACAATGAGCAGTTCTTC. Its protein is CASAGQGLYNEQFF.